This entry lists 21 T cell receptor beta chains sequenced from one sample in a study of cytomegalovirus exposure and HLA in healthy donors. PCR was performed using 60 Vbeta and 13 Jbeta primers. Produced via immunoSEQ multiplex PCR; TCRdb's table is partial and in-frame only. Of fewer than 150,000 clones listed, 70% to 85% were seen once; the top ten hold less than 3%. Sequencing used PBMCs. These receptors were taken from a male donor in good health and CMV-seronegative.

V is TRBV5-1 and J is TRBJ2-3; 8 bases fit TRBD1. The CDR3 length is 17 residues. V gave up 9 bases and J gave up 5 bases; unmatched junction bases: 20. The germline V gene has CDR1 SGHRS and CDR2 YFSETQ. The CDR3 nucleotides are TGCGCCACCTCCCTCGGGACAGGCGTCCCGAGGGTAGATACGCAGTATTTT. This codes for CATSLGTGVPRVDTQYF.

This chain joins TRBV5-5 and TRBJ1-4; 10 bases are a match to TRBD1. CDR3 length: 18 amino acids. Trimming took 4 bases from V and 0 from J; bases not matched to a gene: 9. The germline CDR1 and CDR2 sequences are SGHKS and YYEKEE (reference sequence). The CDR3 is CASSVMGQGISTNEKLFF. CDR3 DNA: TGTGCCAGCAGCGTAATGGGACAGGGGATCTCAACTAATGAAAAACTGTTTTTT. Together with reference TRBV5-5 and TRBJ1-4, the CDR3 gives the full variable domain: DAGVTQSPTHLIKTRGQQVTLRCSPISGHKSVSWYQQVLGQGPQFIFQYYEKEERGRGNFPDRFSARQFPNYSSELNVNALLLGDSALYLCASSVMGQGISTNEKLFFGSGTQLSVL.

The chain employs TRBV2 and TRBJ1-1; D is perhaps TRBD1 (6 bases). Germline V gene data show CDR1 as SNHLY and CDR2 as FYNNEI. The CDR3 is 14 amino acids. Between the trimmed V and J ends, which lost 6 bases and 5 bases, there was a span of 16 bases. DNA of the CDR3: TGTGCCAGCAGCGCACAGGGAATGAGGACTGAAGCTTTCTTT. This gives the protein CASSAQGMRTEAFF.

The chain links TRBV18 to TRBJ1-2, with D possibly being TRBD1 (6 bases). Germline assignment: CDR1 KGHSH and CDR2 LQKENI. The CDR3 totals 14 residues. V gave up 5 bases and J gave up 2 bases, with 12 bases separating them. The CDR3 DNA reads as TGTGCCAGCTCATCCGGGACAACCAACTATGGCTACACCTTC. Translated: CASSSGTTNYGYTF.

V and J are TRBV9 and TRBJ2-3, with D maybe TRBD2 (6 bases). The V gene lost 5 bases and the J gene lost 4 bases, with 14 bases spanning the gap. Looked up from germline, CDR1 is SGDLS and CDR2 is YYNGEE. The CDR3 totals 14 residues. CDR3 protein: CASREGLGADTQYF. Here the CDR3 DNA reads TGTGCCAGCAGGGAGGGGCTGGGGGCAGATACGCAGTATTTT.

In DNA form, the CDR3 reads TGTGCCAGCAGTTACTCGTTAGTACCGTGGACTGAAGCTTTCTTT. Translating it yields CASSYSLVPWTEAFF. The chain is built from TRBV6-5 and TRBJ1-1; the D is unclear. There are 15 residues in the CDR3. The ends were cut back, 0 bases at V and 5 bases at J, with 13 bases in the middle. Germline loops: CDR1 MNHEY, CDR2 SVGAGI.

V is TRBV7-9 and J is TRBJ2-1; TRBD2 agrees at 10 bases. CDR3 length: 14 residues. In germline, CDR1 is SEHNR, CDR2 FQNEAQ (reference sequence). Germline trimming cut 8 bases from V and 5 bases from J; bases unmatched to any gene: 6. DNA of the CDR3: TGTGCCAGCGGGGCTAGCGGGAGTCACAATGAGCAGTTCTTC. This sequence encodes CASGASGSHNEQFF.

This clone was counted a few times. The J gene is TRBJ1-2, the V gene TRBV5-6; a weak D match, TRBD1 (6 bases). CDR1 and CDR2 (germline): SGHDT, YYEEEE. Trimming removed 6 bases at V and 8 bases at J, with 17 bases between. The CDR3 is 13 residues long. This CDR3 is CASNRQAAEGYTF. The CDR3 bases are TGTGCCAGCAATCGACAGGCCGCAGAAGGCTACACCTTC. Full variable domain (remainder filled in from reference TRBV5-6 and TRBJ1-2): DAGVTQSPTHLIKTRGQQVTLRCSPKSGHDTVSWYQQALGQGPQFIFQYYEEEERQRGNFPDRFSGHQFPNYSSELNVNALLLGDSALYLCASNRQAAEGYTFGSGTRLTVV.

This clone was detected once. The gene calls are TRBV2 and TRBJ1-2, with 8 bases identical to TRBD1. Germline CDR1 is SNHLY and CDR2 is FYNNEI. The CDR3 extends over 15 amino acids. V was clipped by 5 bases and J by 2 bases; unmatched bases: 7. The CDR3 DNA sequence: TGTGCCAGCAGTTTTTTCCGGGACAGGAACTATGGCTACACCTTC. This translates into CASSFFRDRNYGYTF.

In nucleotides, the CDR3 is TGTGCCAGCAGCTCTTCACTAGCGGGATACCATCGGGATGAGCAGTTCTTC. It encodes CASSSSLAGYHRDEQFF. V is TRBV7-9 and J is TRBJ2-1; 10 bases match TRBD2. The ends lost 4 bases at V and 8 bases at J; junction bases unmatched: 14. Germline V lookup: CDR1 SEHNR, CDR2 FQNEAQ (reference sequence). This CDR3 region has 17 residues.

V is TRBV19 and J is TRBJ2-7; D unresolved. The V end was cut by 1 base, the J end by 3 bases, with 16 bases between. The CDR3 spans 16 residues. Germline loops: CDR1 LNHDA, CDR2 SQIVND (reference sequence). CDR3 region: CASSIVPAGEDYEQYF. In nucleotides, the CDR3 is TGTGCCAGTAGTATAGTGCCGGCAGGTGAAGACTACGAGCAGTACTTC.

V is TRBV5-5 and J is TRBJ2-7; D call uncertain. The germline CDR1 and CDR2 sequences are SGHKS and YYEKEE (reference sequence). The CDR3 covers 12 residues. The germline V and J ends were trimmed by 2 bases and 3 bases, with 6 bases remaining between them. CDR3 sequence: CASSLIGYEQYF. The CDR3 DNA reads as TGTGCCAGCAGCTTAATCGGCTACGAGCAGTACTTC.

J is TRBJ2-1 and V is TRBV10-1; no reliable D call. From germline, CDR1 is WNHNN and CDR2 SYGVQD (reference sequence). The CDR3 runs 17 residues. Trimming took off 2 bases at V and 3 bases at J, with 17 bases between the two ends. The CDR3 reads CASSEVSHLYYYNEQFF. The CDR3 DNA reads as TGCGCCAGCAGTGAGGTTAGCCACCTGTACTACTACAATGAGCAGTTCTTC.

The count of this clone is one. The genes are TRBV7-2 and TRBJ2-7, with a tentative D call TRBD2 (6 bases). CDR3 length: 13 residues. V lost 4 bases to trimming and J lost 4 bases, with 11 bases between them. Germline V gene data show CDR1 as SGHTA and CDR2 as FQGNSA. The CDR3 DNA reads as TGTGCCAGCAGCTACGACAGCGGGTACGAGCAGTACTTC. It is translated as CASSYDSGYEQYF.

This chain links TRBV7-9 with TRBJ1-1; D remains ambiguous. V lost 1 base, J lost 6 bases, and 15 bases lay in between. Germline-derived CDR1 and CDR2 are SEHNR and FQNEAQ (reference sequence). This CDR3 is 15 amino acids long. The CDR3 region is CASSLVSGGSAEAFF. CDR3 coding DNA: TGTGCCAGCAGCTTAGTCTCGGGTGGATCGGCTGAAGCTTTCTTT.

The chain carries TRBV19 and TRBJ2-1, with TRBD1 as a possible D gene (6 bases). Trimming took 6 bases from V and 6 from J, leaving 15 bases between them. The CDR3 length is 14 residues. Germline V gene sequence: CDR1 LNHDA, CDR2 SQIVND (reference sequence). The CDR3 region has the DNA TGTGCCAGTAGCCTGTTACAGGGTCGCAATGAGCAGTTCTTC. It translates to CASSLLQGRNEQFF.

This chain joins TRBV2 and TRBJ2-3; TRBD2 aligns across 7 bases. This CDR3 is 16 amino acids long. Germline V lookup: CDR1 SNHLY, CDR2 FYNNEI. The V and J ends lost 4 bases and 1 base, in that order; junction bases with no gene match: 8. CDR3 DNA sequence: TGTGCCAGCAGTGTGGAAGCGGGATGGGGCACAGATACGCAGTATTTT. The encoded protein is CASSVEAGWGTDTQYF.

This clone is a singleton in its sample. This chain uses TRBV5-1 with TRBJ1-2, with D perhaps matching TRBD1 (6 bases). In germline, CDR1 is SGHRS, CDR2 YFSETQ. The V end was cut by 3 bases, the J end by 8 bases, with 11 bases between. This CDR3 region has 12 residues. The CDR3 reads CASSSTGHGYTF. The CDR3 region has the DNA TGCGCCAGCAGCTCCACAGGGCACGGCTACACCTTC.

This chain links TRBV29-1 with TRBJ2-7; 9 bases align to TRBD1. Per germline, CDR1 SQVTM and CDR2 ANQGSEA. The CDR3 is 14 residues long. V lost 4 bases and J lost 6; bases outside the gene matches: 10. CDR3 DNA: TGCAGCGTTGTATGGGGACAGGGACTCGCCGAGCAGTACTTC. Translation gives CSVVWGQGLAEQYF.

V is TRBV28 and J is TRBJ1-5, with D unresolved. From germline, CDR1 is MDHEN and CDR2 SYDVKM. This CDR3 is 18 amino acids long. Deletions cut 5 bases from V and 6 bases from J, with 26 bases between. CDR3 protein: CASSPTTLGRNGGQPQHF. The CDR3 DNA reads as TGTGCCAGCAGTCCAACCACCTTGGGCCGGAACGGAGGTCAGCCCCAGCATTTT.

The chain recombines TRBV19 with TRBJ2-1; 8 bases are a match to TRBD2. The germline V gene has CDR1 LNHDA and CDR2 SQIVND (reference sequence). Unmatched junction bases numbered 5, after V lost 3 bases and J lost 7 bases. The CDR3 totals 14 residues. CDR3 nucleotides: TGTGCCAGTAGTATCTGGACTAGCTGGAATGAGCAGTTCTTC. Its protein is CASSIWTSWNEQFF.